This T cell receptor beta chain was profiled in a study of radiotherapy plus CTLA-4 blockade in lung cancer. On the study more broadly: With approximately 33% of patients having disease control, objective responses were seen in approximately 18%. Study results and caveats: With interferon-beta, early dynamics of blood T cell clones were reported to best predict response. In blood, after radiotherapy plus ipilimumab, tumor-derived TCR clones expanded.

As for this clone: Its antigen is still unknown.

CTLA-4 blockade with ipilimumab, together with focal radiation, was given to patients with chemo-refractory metastatic non-small-cell lung cancer. The CDR3 spans 14 residues. Germline V CDR1 and CDR2: SGHRS, YFSETQ. Trimming took 0 bases from V and 2 from J, leaving 9 bases between them. The repertoire was sequenced with immunoSEQ multiplex PCR; TCRdb's copy has only in-frame clones and lacks some. Among roughly 50,000 clones listed, roughly 80% were seen once. Sequencing was performed on peripheral blood, taken from a patient treated with radiotherapy plus ipilimumab. The receptor was isolated from a human donor with non-small cell lung cancer who had a partial response to radiotherapy plus ipilimumab. The V and J genes are TRBV5-1 and TRBJ2-7, with D unclear. The CDR3 sequence: CASSLGPQTYEQYF. The CDR3, as DNA: TGCGCCAGCAGCTTGGGGCCCCAGACCTACGAGCAGTACTTC.